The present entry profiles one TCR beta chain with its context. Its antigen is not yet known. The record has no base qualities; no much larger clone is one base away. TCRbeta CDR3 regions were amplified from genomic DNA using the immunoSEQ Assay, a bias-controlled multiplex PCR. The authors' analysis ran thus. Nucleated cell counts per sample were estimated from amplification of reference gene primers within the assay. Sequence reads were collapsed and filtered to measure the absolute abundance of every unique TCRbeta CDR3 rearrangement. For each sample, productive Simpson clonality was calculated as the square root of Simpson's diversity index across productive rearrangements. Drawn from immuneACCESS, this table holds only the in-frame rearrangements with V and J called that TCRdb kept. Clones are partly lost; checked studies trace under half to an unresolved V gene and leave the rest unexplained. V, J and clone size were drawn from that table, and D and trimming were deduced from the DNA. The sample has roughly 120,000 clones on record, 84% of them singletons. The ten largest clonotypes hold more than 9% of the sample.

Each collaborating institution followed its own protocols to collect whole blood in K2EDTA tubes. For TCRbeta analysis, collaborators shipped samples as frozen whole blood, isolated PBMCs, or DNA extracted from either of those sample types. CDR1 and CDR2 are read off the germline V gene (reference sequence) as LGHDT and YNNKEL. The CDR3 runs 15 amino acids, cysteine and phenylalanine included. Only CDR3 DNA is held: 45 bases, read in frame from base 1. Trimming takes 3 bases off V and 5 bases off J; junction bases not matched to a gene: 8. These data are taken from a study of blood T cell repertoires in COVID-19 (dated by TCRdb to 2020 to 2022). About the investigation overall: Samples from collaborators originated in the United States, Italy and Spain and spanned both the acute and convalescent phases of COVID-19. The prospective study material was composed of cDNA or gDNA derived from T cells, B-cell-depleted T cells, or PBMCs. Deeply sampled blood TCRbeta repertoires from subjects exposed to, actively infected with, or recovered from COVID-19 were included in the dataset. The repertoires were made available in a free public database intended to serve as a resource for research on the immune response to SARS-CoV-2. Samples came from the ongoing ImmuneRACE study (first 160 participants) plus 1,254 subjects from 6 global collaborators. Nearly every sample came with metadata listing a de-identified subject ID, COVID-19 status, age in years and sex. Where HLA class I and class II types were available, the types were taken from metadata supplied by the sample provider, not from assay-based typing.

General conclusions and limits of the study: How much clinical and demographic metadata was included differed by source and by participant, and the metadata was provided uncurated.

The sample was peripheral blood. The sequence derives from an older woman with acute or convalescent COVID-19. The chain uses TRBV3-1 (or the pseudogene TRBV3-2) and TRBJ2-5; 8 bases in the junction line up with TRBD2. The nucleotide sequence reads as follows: TGTGCCAGCAGCCATGACGGGGGGGCCTGGGAGACCCAGTACTTC. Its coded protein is CASSHDGGAWETQYF.